The 27 T cell receptor beta chains listed next were all sequenced from one sample in a study of T cells in Graves' hyperthyroidism and ophthalmopathy. TCR beta CDR3 region amplification was performed from RNA transcripts. The HTBI set primed first-round TCR CDR3 RT-PCR. In TCRdb, the multiplex PCR reads were re-called with MiXCR into one record per CDR3 protein. The repertoire includes some 400,000 distinct CDR3 sequences, 19% of them detected once, and about 3.7% sits in the top ten. The sample taken for sequencing was blood. Receptor source: a woman in her late teens or twenties with Graves' hyperthyroidism.

Regarding this clonotype: The germline gene is not matched at one end of the junction; a read error may be the cause. This chain connects TRBV6-1 to TRBJ1-5; TRBD1 matches 10 bases. The CDR3 is 14 amino acids. The germline V gene encodes CDR1 MNHNS and CDR2 SASEGT. CDR3 in amino acids: CASSPTGGNQPEHF. DNA of the CDR3: TGTGCCAGCAGTCCGACAGGGGGCAATCAGCCCGAGCATTTT.

Only a few counts were recorded for this clonotype. The chain recombines TRBV7-8 with TRBJ2-2; the match to TRBD1 covers 10 bases. Germline V lookup: CDR1 SGHVS, CDR2 FQNEAQ. Trimming took 5 bases from V and 6 from J; bases not matched to a gene: 12. This CDR3 has 17 residues. The CDR3 coding sequence is TGTGCCAGCAGCCCTCGGTTCGGGACAGGGGATTCCGGGGAGCTGTTTTTT. The encoded protein is CASSPRFGTGDSGELFF.

The table lists this clonotype with many counts. The chain recombines TRBV6-1 with TRBJ2-2; D is unclear. The CDR3 has 17 residues. The V gene's germline CDR1 is MNHNS and CDR2 SASEGT. The germline V and J ends were trimmed by 7 bases and 3 bases, with 21 bases remaining between them. The CDR3 reads CASIKDGSGVDTGELFF. In DNA form, the CDR3 reads TGTGCCAGCATCAAGGACGGCAGTGGCGTGGACACCGGGGAGCTGTTTTTT.

In this sample, this clonotype turned up many times. This chain links TRBV10-3 with TRBJ2-2; TRBD1 is a possible D gene (6 bases). V was trimmed by 7 bases and J by 7 bases, leaving 16 bases between them. The CDR3 runs to 14 residues. From germline, CDR1 is ENHRY and CDR2 SYGVKD. DNA of the CDR3: TGTGCCATCAACCCGGACAGACGAGGCGGGGAGCTGTTTTTT. Translating it yields CAINPDRRGGELFF.

The chain carries TRBV12-3 or TRBV12-4 and TRBJ1-1; D not resolved. The CDR3 has 13 residues. V lost 7 bases and J lost 2, with 11 bases in between. DNA for the CDR3: TGTGCCAGCACCCCTTTGGGTAACACTGAAGCTTTCTTT. It encodes CASTPLGNTEAFF.

This clonotype has just a few counts. V is TRBV27 and J is TRBJ2-2; D is unclear. Germline V gene sequence: CDR1 MNHEY, CDR2 SMNVEV (reference sequence). CDR3 length equals 13 residues. Trimming removed 3 bases at V and 6 bases at J, with 8 bases between. CDR3 loop: CASSLADPGELFF. CDR3 DNA: TGTGCCAGCAGTTTGGCAGATCCCGGGGAGCTGTTTTTT.

This clonotype was detected ten times or more. This chain links TRBV20-1 with TRBJ2-7; the D is unclear. The CDR3 totals 10 residues. V lost 6 bases and J lost 6, with 9 bases in between. Per germline, CDR1 DFQATT and CDR2 SNEGSKA (reference sequence). The CDR3, as DNA: TGCAGTGCCGACGGCTTCGAGCAGTACTTC. This encodes CSADGFEQYF.

This clonotype was detected a few times. V and J are TRBV2 and TRBJ1-5; 10 positions agree with TRBD1. CDR3 size: 15 residues. Germline V gene lookup returns CDR1 SNHLY and CDR2 FYNNEI. Germline trimming cut 8 bases from V and 7 bases from J; bases unmatched to any gene: 11. DNA of the CDR3: TGTGCCAGCCAACAAGAGACAGGGGGCGGGCAGCCCCAGCATTTT. Protein sequence: CASQQETGGGQPQHF.

This chain uses TRBV12-3 or TRBV12-4 with TRBJ2-5; D might be TRBD2 (6 bases). V was cut by 6 bases and J by 2 bases, with 16 bases left in between. This CDR3 has 15 amino acids. In DNA, the CDR3 is TGTGCCAGCAGCCTGAGGGACTTCCTGCAAGAGACCCAGTACTTC. Its protein is CASSLRDFLQETQYF.

This clonotype has ten or more counts. The chain has TRBV6-1 and TRBJ1-5; D unresolved. CDR3 length: 16 residues. Germline assignment: CDR1 MNHNS and CDR2 SASEGT. V lost 6 bases to trimming and J lost 3 bases, with 18 bases between them. CDR3 sequence reads: CASRRDVAGDNQPQHF. The CDR3 DNA is TGTGCCAGCAGGAGAGATGTCGCGGGAGACAATCAGCCCCAGCATTTT.

This clonotype has ten or more counts. V gene TRBV30 combines with J gene TRBJ1-1; D perhaps matches TRBD1 (5 bases). Germline assignment: CDR1 GTSNPN and CDR2 SVGIG (reference sequence). Trimming took 4 bases from V and 4 from J, leaving 10 bases between them. This CDR3 has 12 amino acids. The CDR3 here is CAWTRDGTEAFF. The CDR3 DNA is TGTGCCTGGACAAGGGACGGCACTGAAGCTTTCTTT.

This clonotype was seen ten or more times. The V gene is TRBV12-5, the J gene TRBJ1-2; no definite D call. Trimming left V 6 bases short and J 4 bases short, with 18 bases between. The CDR3 contains 15 residues. Germline V gene lookup returns CDR1 LGHNT and CDR2 FRNRAP. The CDR3 DNA reads as TGTGCTAGTGGCCGGAGTCACGACGACCCCTATGGCTACACCTTC. Translated, it gives CASGRSHDDPYGYTF.

This clonotype was detected a few times. The rearrangement links TRBV18 to TRBJ1-1; unclear D gene. CDR3 length: 16 residues. V gave up 2 bases and J gave up 1 base, with 14 bases separating them. Germline V gives CDR1 KGHSH, CDR2 LQKENI. In nucleotides, the CDR3 is TGTGCCAGCTCACCATCAGGAGCGTGGGGGAACACTGAAGCTTTCTTT. Its translation: CASSPSGAWGNTEAFF.

This clonotype was counted many times. The chain combines TRBV12-3 or TRBV12-4 with TRBJ1-1; D gene uncertain. The length of the CDR3 is 12 residues. The V and J ends lost 4 bases and 6 bases respectively, with 9 bases between them. The CDR3 nucleotides are TGTGCCAGCAGTTCCGAACGCGCTGAAGCTTTCTTT. Encoded protein: CASSSERAEAFF.

The table lists this clonotype with many counts. The chain has TRBV2 and TRBJ2-4, with 8 bases that match TRBD2. This CDR3 contains 17 residues. The ends lost 3 bases at V and 0 bases at J; junction bases unmatched: 7. Per the germline V gene, CDR1 is SNHLY and CDR2 is FYNNEI. CDR3 DNA sequence: TGTGCCAGCAGTGACGATACGGGGGGGCTAGCCAAAAACATTCAGTACTTC. This gives the protein CASSDDTGGLAKNIQYF.

This rearrangement joins TRBV10-3 to TRBJ2-7; D gene ambiguous. Germline V gene sequence: CDR1 ENHRY, CDR2 SYGVKD. This CDR3 contains 12 residues. The V end was cut by 3 bases, the J end by 3 bases, with 6 bases between. Here the CDR3 DNA reads TGTGCCATCAGTGAAGGCCTCTACGAGCAGTACTTC. The encoded protein is CAISEGLYEQYF.

The chain combines TRBV6-1 with TRBJ1-1, with 7 bases identical to TRBD1. Per germline, CDR1 MNHNS and CDR2 SASEGT. With V trimmed by 8 bases and J by 2 bases, 5 bases remained unmatched. The CDR3 is 13 amino acids. The CDR3 region is CASQRGRNTEAFF. DNA of the CDR3: TGTGCCAGCCAGAGGGGGCGCAACACTGAAGCTTTCTTT.

At least ten counts were recorded for this clonotype. The V gene is TRBV20-1, the J gene TRBJ1-2, with 12 bases that match TRBD1. V lost 3 bases and J lost 4; bases outside the gene matches: 15. Looked up from germline, CDR1 is DFQATT and CDR2 is SNEGSKA (reference sequence). The CDR3 runs 18 residues. The CDR3 spells CSARKPGQGAERAYGYTF. CDR3 sequence (DNA): TGCAGTGCTAGGAAACCGGGACAGGGGGCGGAACGGGCCTATGGCTACACCTTC.

This clonotype was counted at least ten times. V gene TRBV20-1 combines with J gene TRBJ2-7; tentatively, D is TRBD1 (6 bases). Germline V lookup: CDR1 DFQATT, CDR2 SNEGSKA (reference sequence). The V gene lost 5 bases and the J gene lost 2 bases, with 10 bases spanning the gap. This CDR3 comprises 12 residues. CDR3 DNA: TGCAGTGCTTGGACAGATCCCTACGAGCAGTACTTC. Translated, it gives CSAWTDPYEQYF.

This clonotype was found many times. The V call is TRBV4-2, the J call TRBJ1-2; D unclear. This CDR3 has 14 residues. Trimming shortened V by 1 base and J by 2 bases, and 8 bases separated the two germline ends. CDR1 and CDR2 from the germline V gene are LGHNA and YNFKEQ. The CDR3 DNA follows: TGTGCCAGCAGCCAAGGGGTCGGAAACTATGGCTACACCTTC. Amino acids: CASSQGVGNYGYTF.

This clonotype came up many times. The chain has TRBV5-1 and TRBJ1-6, with D perhaps matching TRBD1 (5 bases). Trimming took off 1 base at V and 6 bases at J, with 11 bases between the two ends. CDR1 and CDR2 (germline): SGHRS, YFSETQ. CDR3 size: 15 residues. The DNA for the CDR3 is TGCGCCAGCAGCTTGCATCGGGACGGTAATTCACCCCTCCACTTT. This sequence encodes CASSLHRDGNSPLHF.

The V and J genes are TRBV5-1 and TRBJ2-5, with unresolved D. From germline, CDR1 is SGHRS and CDR2 YFSETQ. Trimming removed 6 bases from V and 1 base from J, with 4 bases in between. The CDR3 runs 11 residues. The CDR3 DNA sequence: TGCGCCAGCACCATCCAAGAGACCCAGTACTTC. Encoded protein: CASTIQETQYF.

This clonotype was counted at least ten times. V and J are TRBV2 and TRBJ1-1; D perhaps matches TRBD1 (5 bases). Germline V gene lookup returns CDR1 SNHLY and CDR2 FYNNEI. Between the trimmed V and J ends, which lost 1 base and 11 bases, there was a span of 17 bases. The CDR3 sequence is 14 residues long. CDR3: CASSEEAAGGVAFF. Written as DNA, the CDR3 is TGTGCCAGCAGTGAAGAGGCAGCTGGGGGAGTTGCTTTCTTT.

This clonotype was observed many times. The chain couples TRBV28 to TRBJ2-7; perhaps D is TRBD1 or TRBD2 (6 bases each). The CDR3 is 13 amino acids. The ends were cut back, 11 bases at V and 3 bases at J, with 17 bases in the middle. CDR1 and CDR2 (germline): MDHEN, SYDVKM. The CDR3 spells CAAGQGTLYEQYF. CDR3 in DNA: TGTGCCGCGGGTCAGGGGACTCTCTACGAGCAGTACTTC.

This clonotype was counted at least ten times. The chain carries TRBV20-1 and TRBJ2-2; 9 bases fit TRBD1. This CDR3 contains 14 residues. V was clipped by 6 bases and J by 5 bases; unmatched bases: 7. CDR1 and CDR2 from the germline V gene are DFQATT and SNEGSKA (reference sequence). Here the CDR3 DNA reads TGCAGTGCACCCGGGACAGGGAGGACCGGGGAGCTGTTTTTT. Protein sequence: CSAPGTGRTGELFF.

The V call is TRBV27, the J call TRBJ1-1, with D tentatively TRBD1 (5 bases). CDR3 length: 13 amino acids. The V gene lost 3 bases and the J gene lost 11 bases, with 16 bases spanning the gap. CDR1 is MNHEY, CDR2 SMNVEV, per germline (reference sequence). CDR3 region: CASSFSGTAGAFF. CDR3 sequence (DNA): TGTGCCAGCAGTTTCTCAGGGACGGCGGGGGCTTTCTTT.

The sample holds many counts of this clonotype. The chain carries TRBV2 and TRBJ2-5; D is undetermined. The germline gives CDR1 SNHLY, CDR2 FYNNEI. V lost 2 bases and J 5 bases, leaving 12 bases between the germline ends. The CDR3 has 14 residues. CDR3 sequence: CASSEIGETETQYF. The CDR3 DNA sequence: TGTGCCAGCAGTGAAATCGGAGAAACTGAGACCCAGTACTTC.